This T cell receptor (beta chain) was sequenced for a study of monozygotic twins with inflammatory bowel disease. TCRdb re-called the 5' RACE reads and catalogs CDR3 proteins one per entry, DNA excluded. Here the sample table reports about 210,000 distinct CDR3 sequences. Germline assignment: CDR1 MNHEY and CDR2 SMNVEV (reference sequence). The CDR3 length is 13 residues. The receptor's source is a human donor with ulcerative colitis or Crohn's disease, or a healthy co-twin of an affected twin (not recorded which). Sequenced sample: blood. This rearrangement joins TRBV27 to TRBJ1-5; TCRdb's assignment of TRBD1 cannot be checked, as there is no DNA. This CDR3 is CASSPAGVRPQHF.